Presented here are 32 T cell receptor beta chains from one specimen sequenced in a study of T-cell memory formation after mild COVID-19. TCRdb fed the 5' RACE reads into MiXCR, producing one record per CDR3 protein. This table holds 150,000 to 200,000 distinct CDR3 sequences, roughly 10% found once. Sequenced material: PBMCs or a T cell subset sorted from them (not recorded which). These TCRs come from a man aged 18 to 30 who had mild COVID-19 (a few samples of this study predate the infection). Cell type and time point are not known.

This clonotype was observed a handful of times. The chain couples TRBV4-1 to TRBJ2-1, with D perhaps matching TRBD1 or TRBD2 (5 bases each). CDR3 length: 12 amino acids. The V end lost 3 bases, the J end lost 9 bases, and 9 bases lay between the germline ends. Germline CDR1 is MGHRA and CDR2 is YSYEKL. This chain's CDR3 is CASSHERGEQFF. Written as DNA, the CDR3 is TGCGCCAGCAGCCATGAGAGGGGTGAGCAGTTCTTC.

This clonotype was recorded a few times. The J gene is TRBJ1-6, the V gene TRBV7-4, with D tentatively TRBD1 (5 bases). Germline V gene data show CDR1 as SGHVT and CDR2 as SQSDAQ. The CDR3 length is 14 residues. V lost 7 bases and J lost 0, with 7 bases in between. DNA of the CDR3: TGTGCCAGCATTGACAGCTCCTATAATTCACCCCTCCACTTT. Translation gives CASIDSSYNSPLHF.

This clonotype was observed a handful of times. This sequence joins TRBV7-6 and TRBJ1-2; no clear D gene. The CDR3 length is 14 residues. Germline V gives CDR1 SGHVS, CDR2 FNYEAQ. V was trimmed by 4 bases and J by 7 bases, leaving 16 bases between them. Here the CDR3 DNA reads TGTGCCAGCAGCTCCCCGATCTTTGGAGGTGGCTACACCTTC. This codes for CASSSPIFGGGYTF.

The V call is TRBV20-1, the J call TRBJ2-5; TRBD2 matches 11 bases. V shed 6 bases and J 1 base; nucleotides not matched to a gene: 7. This CDR3 has 15 amino acids. Germline-derived CDR1 and CDR2 are DFQATT and SNEGSKA (reference sequence). This chain's CDR3 is CSAVLAGGSQETQYF. The CDR3 DNA sequence: TGCAGTGCGGTGCTAGCGGGGGGCTCCCAAGAGACCCAGTACTTC.

The V gene is TRBV4-2, the J gene TRBJ2-5, with D hard to call. The CDR3 is 13 amino acids. Germline-derived CDR1 and CDR2 are LGHNA and YNFKEQ. Trimming stripped 3 bases from V and 5 bases from J, with 10 bases between. DNA for the CDR3: TGTGCCAGCAGCCACTCTTTCGGGGAGACCCAGTACTTC. Translating gives CASSHSFGETQYF.

In this sample, this clonotype turned up a few times. This sequence joins TRBV5-1 and TRBJ1-4, with D perhaps matching TRBD1 (5 bases). CDR1 and CDR2 (germline): SGHRS, YFSETQ. The CDR3 extends over 14 amino acids. The germline V and J ends were trimmed by 3 bases and 5 bases, with 11 bases remaining between them. The CDR3 DNA is TGCGCCAGCAGCTACCTCGGGGGGAATGAAAAACTGTTTTTT. As protein: CASSYLGGNEKLFF.

This clonotype was seen a few times. The V and J genes are TRBV4-3 and TRBJ1-3, with TRBD1 as a possible D gene (6 bases). Germline CDR1 reads LGHNA; CDR2 reads YSLEER. V was shortened by 4 bases and J by 3 bases, with 13 bases between the two germline ends. The CDR3 loop spans 15 amino acids. The CDR3 sequence: CASSPQTGGGNTIYF. CDR3 nucleotides: TGCGCCAGCAGCCCACAGACAGGAGGTGGAAACACCATATATTTT.

This clonotype turned up a few times. The CDR3 sequence: CASSPPFRGLSGANVLTF. As DNA, the CDR3 is TGTGCCAGCAGCCCACCATTCAGGGGTCTCTCTGGGGCCAACGTCCTGACTTTC. The chain carries TRBV7-9 and TRBJ2-6; weak D call: TRBD1 (6 bases). This CDR3 is built from 18 residues. The germline gives CDR1 SEHNR, CDR2 FQNEAQ (reference sequence). Between the trimmed V and J ends, which lost 5 bases and 0 bases, there was a span of 17 bases.

This clonotype was observed a handful of times. This rearrangement joins TRBV5-1 to TRBJ2-5; 11 bases agree with TRBD2. The CDR3 runs to 17 residues. From germline, CDR1 is SGHRS and CDR2 YFSETQ. Losses at the gene ends were 0 bases for V and 4 bases for J; bases not matched to a gene: 8. The CDR3 DNA reads as TGCGCCAGCAGCTTGGACCCGGTAGCGGGGGGGCGAGAGACCCAGTACTTC. Translated, it gives CASSLDPVAGGRETQYF.

The chain uses TRBV5-1 and TRBJ2-2, with D hard to call. Germline CDR1 is SGHRS and CDR2 is YFSETQ. The germline V and J ends were trimmed by 5 bases and 0 bases, with 5 bases remaining between them. The CDR3 is 13 amino acids. The CDR3 bases are TGCGCCAGCAGGCTACCGAACACCGGGGAGCTGTTTTTT. Residues: CASRLPNTGELFF.

The V call is TRBV5-1, the J call TRBJ1-1; 8 positions agree with TRBD1. CDR1 is SGHRS and CDR2 is YFSETQ in the germline V gene. This CDR3 is built from 19 residues. V shed 0 bases and J 6 bases; nucleotides not matched to a gene: 19. CDR3 loop: CASSLAGSGTGVGDAEAFF. CDR3 DNA sequence: TGCGCCAGCAGCTTGGCCGGATCCGGGACAGGAGTTGGGGACGCTGAAGCTTTCTTT.

This clonotype was detected many times. This chain uses TRBV9 with TRBJ2-5; D uncertain. The CDR3 length is 14 residues. Germline CDR1 and CDR2: SGDLS and YYNGEE. V was trimmed by 0 bases and J by 2 bases, leaving 8 bases between them. CDR3 in amino acids: CASSVGRRQETQYF. The CDR3 DNA is TGTGCCAGCAGCGTAGGACGGAGACAAGAGACCCAGTACTTC.

In this sample, this clonotype turned up many times. The rearrangement joins TRBV12-3 or TRBV12-4 to TRBJ2-3; D is undetermined. The CDR3 extends over 14 amino acids. V gave up 5 bases and J gave up 8 bases, with 17 bases separating them. The CDR3 loop is CASSPATPSFTQYF. CDR3 DNA: TGTGCCAGCAGTCCGGCCACACCTTCGTTTACGCAGTATTTT.

This clonotype came up a few times. The chain couples TRBV6-5 to TRBJ1-1, with 8 bases matching TRBD1. The length of the CDR3 is 12 residues. CDR1 MNHEY and CDR2 SVGAGI come from the germline V gene. The junction had 2 bases not matched to a gene; V was cut back by 6 bases and J by 5 bases. CDR3 DNA sequence: TGTGCCAGCAGACAGGGGGTGACTGAAGCTTTCTTT. Translating gives CASRQGVTEAFF.

At least ten counts were recorded for this clonotype. The V and J genes are TRBV20-1 and TRBJ1-4, with no clear D. Trimming left V 2 bases short and J 8 bases short, with 12 bases between. CDR1 and CDR2 from the germline V gene are DFQATT and SNEGSKA (reference sequence). The CDR3 contains 13 residues. The CDR3 sequence is CSARITVQEKLFF. The DNA for the CDR3 is TGCAGTGCTAGAATTACAGTCCAAGAAAAACTGTTTTTT.

This clonotype was counted many times. This rearrangement joins TRBV20-1 to TRBJ1-1; maybe TRBD1 (6 bases). The V end was cut by 5 bases, the J end by 1 base, with 11 bases between. This CDR3 region has 13 residues. Germline V gives CDR1 DFQATT, CDR2 SNEGSKA (reference sequence). The CDR3 coding sequence is TGCAGTGCTGGAAAGGGACAGAACACTGAAGCTTTCTTT. This sequence encodes CSAGKGQNTEAFF.

In its sample, this clonotype was seen many times. The genes are TRBV6-5 and TRBJ2-7; either TRBD1 or TRBD2 may fit D (5 bases each). V was shortened by 8 bases and J by 7 bases, with 18 bases between the two germline ends. The CDR3 sequence is 13 residues long. CDR1 is MNHEY and CDR2 is SVGAGI in the germline V gene. The CDR3 loop is CASSRDVGREQYF. DNA of the CDR3: TGTGCCAGCTCCAGGGACGTTGGTAGGGAGCAGTACTTC.

The chain has TRBV7-9 and TRBJ2-2; the D gene is possibly TRBD2 (7 bases). This CDR3 has 17 residues. The ends were cut back, 0 bases at V and 0 bases at J, with 11 bases in the middle. From germline, CDR1 is SEHNR and CDR2 FQNEAQ (reference sequence). The CDR3 bases are TGTGCCAGCAGCTTAGCGGGCGGGGGCGCGAACACCGGGGAGCTGTTTTTT. Protein product: CASSLAGGGANTGELFF.

This clonotype showed up many times. The V and J genes are TRBV19 and TRBJ1-6, with a weak D call TRBD1 (5 bases). CDR3 size: 14 residues. CDR1 is LNHDA and CDR2 is SQIVND in the germline V gene (reference sequence). Trimming stripped 5 bases from V and 9 bases from J, with 14 bases between. In nucleotides, the CDR3 is TGTGCCAGTAGTGGCGGGGCGCGGGGTTCACCCCTCCACTTT. Translation: CASSGGARGSPLHF.

This sequence joins TRBV19 and TRBJ1-2; tentatively, D is TRBD1 (6 bases). Trimming cost V 8 bases and J 4 bases, with 17 bases left between them. Germline CDR1 is LNHDA and CDR2 is SQIVND (reference sequence). The CDR3 loop spans 14 amino acids. CDR3 bases: TGTGCCAGTTCACCCTCCGGGACACCCTATGGCTACACCTTC. Its protein is CASSPSGTPYGYTF.

The V gene is TRBV12-5, the J gene TRBJ2-7; 8 bases align to TRBD1. J gave up 5 bases and V 5 bases, and 8 bases lay outside the gene matches. The CDR3 covers 14 residues. Germline CDR1 and CDR2: LGHNT and FRNRAP. CDR3 amino acids: CASGNGQGDDEQYF. The CDR3 bases are TGTGCTAGTGGTAATGGACAGGGCGATGACGAGCAGTACTTC. Based on the CDR3 plus reference TRBV12-5 and TRBJ2-7, the full variable domain is DARVTQTPRHKVTEMGQEVTMRCQPILGHNTVFWYRQTMMQGLELLAYFRNRAPLDDSGMPKDRFSAEMPDATLATLKIQPSEPRDSAVYFCASGNGQGDDEQYFGPGTRLTVT.

Only one count was recorded for this clonotype. This chain links TRBV18 with TRBJ1-1, with D perhaps matching TRBD1 (6 bases). V was trimmed by 6 bases and J by 7 bases, leaving 9 bases between them. This CDR3 comprises 11 residues. The germline V gene encodes CDR1 KGHSH and CDR2 LQKENI. The CDR3 DNA is TGTGCCAGCTCCAGGGGTATTGAAGCTTTCTTT. Translated: CASSRGIEAFF.

This clonotype occurred many times. J is TRBJ2-2 and V is TRBV27, with D possibly matching TRBD2 (5 bases). V was shortened by 3 bases and J by 7 bases, with 9 bases between the two germline ends. CDR1 and CDR2 from the germline V gene are MNHEY and SMNVEV (reference sequence). There are 13 residues in the CDR3. CDR3 residues: CASSLRGIGELFF. The CDR3 DNA is TGTGCCAGCAGTTTGAGAGGGATCGGGGAGCTGTTTTTT.

DNA for the CDR3: TGTGCCAGCAGCTTAGCCGGGACAGGGGGCTACGAGCAGTACTTC. It codes for CASSLAGTGGYEQYF. V usage is TRBV7-2 and J usage is TRBJ2-7; the match to TRBD1 covers 11 bases. The CDR3 length is 15 residues. After removal of 0 bases from V and 3 bases from J, the junction contained 1 base not matched to a gene. The germline CDR1 and CDR2 sequences are SGHTA and FQGNSA.

This clonotype was seen a few times. The CDR3 loop reads CASRTAEQFF. CDR3 nucleotides: TGCGCCAGCAGAACAGCAGAGCAGTTCTTC. The chain is built from TRBV4-1 and TRBJ2-1; D not certain. V was trimmed by 6 bases and J by 10 bases, leaving 7 bases between them. CDR3 length: 10 amino acids. Germline CDR1 reads MGHRA; CDR2 reads YSYEKL.

The rearrangement uses TRBV25-1 and TRBJ1-6; weak D call: TRBD1 (5 bases). The CDR3 contains 15 residues. Deletions cut 2 bases from V and 9 bases from J, with 14 bases between. Looked up from germline, CDR1 is MGHDK and CDR2 is SYGVNS. The CDR3 is CASSENAGYGSPLHF. The CDR3 DNA sequence: TGTGCCAGCAGTGAAAACGCAGGGTACGGTTCACCCCTCCACTTT.

In its sample, this clonotype was seen once. V is TRBV6-5 and J is TRBJ1-2, with D hard to call. V dropped 2 bases and J dropped 2 bases, with 12 bases sitting between them. This CDR3 contains 15 residues. Germline CDR1 and CDR2: MNHEY and SVGAGI. In nucleotides, the CDR3 is TGTGCCAGCAGTTACGCGGTTTCACTAAACTATGGCTACACCTTC. It codes for CASSYAVSLNYGYTF.

This chain uses TRBV4-3 with TRBJ1-1; unclear D gene. The V end was cut by 1 base, the J end by 10 bases, with 16 bases between. In germline, CDR1 is LGHNA, CDR2 YSLEER. The CDR3 has 14 residues. CDR3 amino acids: CASSQATTGEAAFF. In DNA form, the CDR3 reads TGCGCCAGCAGCCAAGCAACAACCGGGGAGGCAGCTTTCTTT.

This clonotype was seen a few times. The rearrangement uses TRBV12-3 or TRBV12-4 and TRBJ2-5; D is undetermined. Trimming left V 5 bases short and J 0 bases short, with 7 bases between. This CDR3 is 13 amino acids long. Written as DNA, the CDR3 is TGTGCCAGCAGTCTCCAGAACCAAGAGACCCAGTACTTC. It translates to CASSLQNQETQYF.

This clonotype has a handful of counts. The chain joins TRBV6-5 to TRBJ1-2, with 11 bases fitting TRBD1. Germline CDR1 MNHEY, CDR2 SVGAGI. V gave up 4 bases and J gave up 0 bases; unmatched junction bases: 7. The CDR3 length is 17 residues. CDR3 DNA sequence: TGTGCCAGCAGTTCGGACAGGGGGCGCGGAGCTAACTATGGCTACACCTTC. Translated, it gives CASSSDRGRGANYGYTF.

This clonotype was seen a few times. This chain joins TRBV5-6 and TRBJ2-5; 7 nucleotides agree with TRBD1. After removal of 4 bases from V and 3 bases from J, the junction contained 9 bases not matched to a gene. Germline V gene sequence: CDR1 SGHDT, CDR2 YYEEEE. The CDR3 has 15 residues. CDR3 region: CASSQIDRDEETQYF. CDR3 bases: TGTGCCAGCAGCCAAATCGACAGGGACGAAGAGACCCAGTACTTC.

This chain connects TRBV6-5 to TRBJ2-7; the D call may be TRBD1 or TRBD2 (5 bases each). V was cut by 5 bases and J by 0 bases, with 14 bases left in between. The CDR3 covers 15 residues. Germline CDR1 and CDR2: MNHEY and SVGAGI. This CDR3 is CASSEQVASSYEQYF. CDR3 DNA: TGTGCCAGCAGTGAACAGGTAGCGAGCTCCTACGAGCAGTACTTC.